The clone carrying this T cell receptor beta chain was found a few times. This specimen comes from a study of T cells in Graves' hyperthyroidism and ophthalmopathy. The CDR3 contains 14 residues. Germline V gene lookup returns CDR1 MGHRA and CDR2 YSYEKL. Trimming cost V 1 base and J 0 bases, with 5 bases left between them. The source material, RNA transcripts, was used to amplify TCR beta CDR3 regions. HTBI primers were employed in a first-round RT-PCR of the TCR CDR3. One entry per CDR3 protein, called by TCRdb with MiXCR from the multiplex PCR reads. The table has around 350,000 distinct CDR3 sequences, roughly 25% seen once.

The sample consisted of blood. The chain is built from TRBV4-1 and TRBJ2-3; no clear D gene. This sequence originates from a man aged 45 to 65 with Graves' hyperthyroidism. DNA for the CDR3: TGCGCCAGCAGCCAAGTATATAGCACAGATACGCAGTATTTT. Protein sequence: CASSQVYSTDTQYF.